This T cell receptor (beta chain) came from a study of blood T cell repertoires in COVID-19. Participant-given clinical history determined each cohort assignment. Germline V lookup: CDR1 MNHEY, CDR2 SMNVEV (reference sequence). The CDR3 covers 15 residues. Trimming shortened V by 5 bases and J by 5 bases, and 17 bases separated the two germline ends. Per the authors' pipeline: By means of reference gene primer amplification, nucleated cell counts were estimated. Using immunoSEQ multiplex PCR, the repertoire was profiled, and TCRdb retains in-frame clones only, with some absent. V and J calls and clone size follow that table, whereas D and trimming were derived from the DNA. The table has 250,000 to 350,000 clones, roughly 86% seen once; the top ten hold 0.75% to 1%.

Sequenced sample: PBMCs or T cells enriched from blood (not recorded which). The sequence derives from a woman in her 30s who had recovered from COVID-19. V gene TRBV27 combines with J gene TRBJ2-3; possible D gene TRBD1, 6 bases. CDR3 sequence reads: CASSGRGSTGDTQYF. The CDR3 coding sequence is TGTGCCAGCAGTGGCAGGGGCTCAACAGGAGATACGCAGTATTTT.